These 9 T cell receptor beta chains share one sample of origin, sequenced in a study of T-cell memory formation after mild COVID-19. TCRdb reprocessed the 5' RACE reads with MiXCR, giving one entry per CDR3 protein. The profile shows about 130,000 distinct CDR3 sequences, approximately 15% of them singletons. The sequenced sample consisted of PBMCs or a T cell subset sorted from them (not recorded which). The receptors were sampled from an adult woman who had mild COVID-19 (a few samples of this study predate the infection). Cell type and time point are not known.

This clonotype showed up just a few times. V and J are TRBV7-2 and TRBJ2-5; 9 nucleotides match TRBD2. This CDR3 is built from 16 residues. In germline, CDR1 is SGHTA, CDR2 FQGNSA. J lost 4 bases, V lost 7 bases, and 13 bases had no gene match. CDR3 nucleotides: TGTGCCAGCACCCGAGAAGGCGGGAGGGCCGGAGAGACCCAGTACTTC. Its translation is CASTREGGRAGETQYF.

A few counts support this clonotype. V and J are TRBV5-1 and TRBJ1-6; D perhaps matches TRBD1 (5 bases). Germline CDR1 reads SGHRS; CDR2 reads YFSETQ. The germline V and J ends were trimmed by 4 bases and 6 bases, with 11 bases remaining between them. The CDR3 loop spans 14 amino acids. The CDR3, as DNA: TGCGCCAGCAGCCCCGACAGTAGTAATTCACCCCTCCACTTT. It translates to CASSPDSSNSPLHF.

V gene TRBV5-5 combines with J gene TRBJ1-6; 7 bases are shared with TRBD1. This CDR3 comprises 16 residues. V was pared by 6 bases and J by 4 bases, with 10 bases of the junction left unmatched. Per germline, CDR1 SGHKS and CDR2 YYEKEE (reference sequence). The CDR3 DNA reads TGTGCCAGCATCCCGACAGGGACTATTTATAATTCACCCCTCCACTTT. Translating it yields CASIPTGTIYNSPLHF. The entire variable domain, with the rest obtained from reference TRBV5-5 and TRBJ1-6, is as follows: DAGVTQSPTHLIKTRGQQVTLRCSPISGHKSVSWYQQVLGQGPQFIFQYYEKEERGRGNFPDRFSARQFPNYSSELNVNALLLGDSALYLCASIPTGTIYNSPLHFGNGTRLTVT.

This clonotype showed up just a few times. The chain employs TRBV5-1 and TRBJ1-6; D is unresolved. This CDR3 contains 14 residues. Germline V gives CDR1 SGHRS, CDR2 YFSETQ. The V end lost 4 bases, the J end lost 6 bases, and 11 bases lay between the germline ends. The CDR3 coding sequence is TGCGCCAGCAGCATGGATGGTAGTAATTCACCCCTCCACTTT. This encodes CASSMDGSNSPLHF.

This clonotype was seen a handful of times. The chain combines TRBV24-1 with TRBJ1-2, with TRBD1 matching over 9 bases. Germline CDR1 KGHDR, CDR2 SFDVKD. With V trimmed by 4 bases and J by 4 bases, 6 bases remained unmatched. The CDR3 extends over 15 amino acids. The CDR3 spells CATSDRGQGGYGYTF. Here the CDR3 DNA reads TGTGCCACCAGTGACCGGGGACAGGGAGGCTATGGCTACACCTTC.

This clonotype was picked up a small number of times. The chain recombines TRBV7-3 with TRBJ1-1; D possibly corresponds to TRBD1 (6 bases). Trimming removed 5 bases at V and 5 bases at J, with 21 bases between. CDR3 length: 16 amino acids. The germline gives CDR1 SGHTA, CDR2 FQGTGA. The CDR3 nucleotides read TGTGCCAGCAGCCCCCCGGAAGGTACAGGGAGGACTGAAGCTTTCTTT. Its translation: CASSPPEGTGRTEAFF.

This clonotype showed up many times. The chain carries TRBV24-1 and TRBJ2-1, with TRBD2 identical over 8 bases. Germline loops: CDR1 KGHDR, CDR2 SFDVKD. CDR3 size: 17 residues. Unmatched junction bases numbered 9, after V lost 4 bases and J lost 2 bases. CDR3 in amino acids: CATSDSFGRETYNEQFF. In nucleotides, the CDR3 is TGTGCCACCAGTGACTCCTTCGGGAGGGAAACCTACAATGAGCAGTTCTTC.

The table lists this clonotype with a few counts. This rearrangement joins TRBV14 to TRBJ1-4; D is perhaps TRBD1 (5 bases). Germline-derived CDR1 and CDR2 are SGHDN and FVKESK. Trimming cost V 5 bases and J 4 bases, with 17 bases left between them. The CDR3 extends over 16 amino acids. The CDR3 loop reads CASSDHPGLHNEKLFF. The CDR3 DNA follows: TGTGCCAGCAGCGACCATCCGGGACTGCATAATGAAAAACTGTTTTTT.

V and J are TRBV29-1 and TRBJ2-7; a possible D gene is TRBD1 (6 bases). V lost 4 bases and J lost 3, with 13 bases in between. CDR1 is SQVTM and CDR2 is ANQGSEA in the germline V gene. CDR3 size: 13 residues. The DNA of the CDR3 is TGCAGCGTTGGTTTTAACAGGGACTACGAGCAGTACTTC. This gives the protein CSVGFNRDYEQYF.